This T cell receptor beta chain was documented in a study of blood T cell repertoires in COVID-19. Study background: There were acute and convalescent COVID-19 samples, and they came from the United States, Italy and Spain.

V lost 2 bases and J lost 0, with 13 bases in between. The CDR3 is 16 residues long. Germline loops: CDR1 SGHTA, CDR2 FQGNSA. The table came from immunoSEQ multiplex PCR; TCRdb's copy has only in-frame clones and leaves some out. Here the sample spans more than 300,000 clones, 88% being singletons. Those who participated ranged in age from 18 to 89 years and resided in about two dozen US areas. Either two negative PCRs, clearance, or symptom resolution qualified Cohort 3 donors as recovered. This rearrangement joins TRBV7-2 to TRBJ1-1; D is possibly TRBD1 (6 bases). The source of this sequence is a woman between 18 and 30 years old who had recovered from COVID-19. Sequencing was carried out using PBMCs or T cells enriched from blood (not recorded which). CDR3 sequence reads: CASSLRGARMNTEAFF. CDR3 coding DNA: TGTGCCAGCAGCTTACGGGGGGCAAGGATGAACACTGAAGCTTTCTTT.